The 10 T cell receptor beta chains in this list originate from one sample, sequenced in a study of tumor and adjacent non-tumor tissue in lung cancer. The template was RNA from unsorted bulk tissue. Distant lung tissue was collected more than 3 cm away from the tumor edge. Three rounds of nested PCR, following a modified ARM-PCR protocol, produced the TCRbeta library. TCRdb re-analysed the multiplex PCR reads in MiXCR, keeping a single row per CDR3 protein. The sample has about 86,000 distinct CDR3 sequences, 76% seen once. Sequencing used distant non-tumor lung tissue. Source of these receptors: a woman in her forties or fifties with non-small cell lung cancer.

J is TRBJ2-5 and V is TRBV20-1, with D maybe TRBD1 (6 bases). This CDR3 is 12 amino acids long. The ends were cut back, 4 bases at V and 3 bases at J, with 9 bases in the middle. The germline V gene encodes CDR1 DFQATT and CDR2 SNEGSKA (reference sequence). The CDR3 reads CSAMSGEETQYF. DNA for the CDR3: TGCAGTGCTATGTCAGGGGAAGAGACCCAGTACTTC.

The chain recombines TRBV4-1 with TRBJ2-1, with D unclear. Germline CDR1 and CDR2: MGHRA and YSYEKL. The CDR3 is made up of 16 amino acids. V lost 3 bases to trimming and J lost 8 bases, with 20 bases between them. The CDR3 DNA reads TGCGCCAGCAGCCAGGTAGAAATACTCTCCTGCGATGAGCAGTTCTTC. As protein: CASSQVEILSCDEQFF.

On this clonotype: Being one base from a much bigger clone, this may be a read error. The CDR3 is CASGFGSGYTF. In DNA, the CDR3 is TGCGCCAGCGGCTTCGGGTCGGGCTACACCTTC. The chain is built from TRBV5-1 and TRBJ1-2; D is undetermined. The CDR3 runs 11 residues. Germline lookup yields CDR1 SGHRS and CDR2 YFSETQ.

A word on this clonotype: Possible read error: a much larger clone is one base away. V is TRBV30 and J is TRBJ2-7; D is perhaps TRBD2 (5 bases). Germline V gene lookup returns CDR1 GTSNPN and CDR2 SVGIG (reference sequence). The CDR3 extends over 12 amino acids. The CDR3, as DNA: TGTGCCTGTAGTGTGAGCGGCTACGAGCAGTACTTC. Translating gives CACSVSGYEQYF.

Note on this clonotype: A junction end diverges from the germline sequence, so it may reflect a read error. V and J are TRBV25-1 and TRBJ2-3, with 10 bases identical to TRBD1. Per germline, CDR1 MGHDK and CDR2 SYGVNS. The CDR3 totals 19 residues. The CDR3 DNA is TGTGCCAGCAGTCCACGGGACAGGGGCCCTACGACCCACACAGATGCGCAGTATTTT. Amino acid sequence: CASSPRDRGPTTHTDAQYF.

In its sample, this clonotype was seen once. The rearrangement links TRBV12-3 or TRBV12-4 to TRBJ2-4; the D gene is possibly TRBD1 (6 bases). Trimming stripped 5 bases from V and 10 bases from J, with 21 bases between. This CDR3 region has 15 residues. The CDR3, as DNA: TGTGCCAGCAGTCCCGGACCCATGGACAGCGCTATTCAGTACTTC. As protein: CASSPGPMDSAIQYF.

This clonotype was detected once. The junction shows a germline mismatch at one end, possibly a read error. This chain's CDR3 is CASSKEGFLLAGTDAQYF. CDR3 sequence (DNA): TGTGCCAGCAGCAAAGAAGGATTCTTACTAGCGGGAACAGATGCGCAGTATTTT. The chain couples TRBV4-2 to TRBJ2-3, with 10 nucleotides matching TRBD2. The CDR3 is 18 amino acids. From germline, CDR1 is LGHNA and CDR2 YNFKEQ.

Ten or more counts support this clonotype. The chain has TRBV6-5 and TRBJ2-5; 7 nucleotides agree with TRBD2. Germline CDR1 and CDR2: MNHEY and SVGAGI. CDR3 length: 15 amino acids. The J segment lost 2 bases and the V segment lost 2 bases, leaving 5 bases of the junction unmatched. This CDR3 is CASSYTGGIQETQYF. The CDR3 coding sequence is TGTGCCAGCAGTTACACCGGGGGGATTCAAGAGACCCAGTACTTC.

A remark on this clonotype: Compared with germline, one end of the junction differs, possibly owing to a read error. This sequence joins TRBV28 and TRBJ2-5, with 13 bases identical to TRBD2. The CDR3 runs 17 residues. CDR1 is MDHEN, CDR2 SYDVKM, per germline. CDR3 sequence reads: CAGSKLAGGFRGETQCF. In DNA form, the CDR3 reads TGTGCCGGCAGCAAACTAGCGGGAGGGTTCCGGGGGGAGACCCAGTGCTTC.

The chain employs TRBV9 and TRBJ1-5; 9 nucleotides agree with TRBD1. This CDR3 spans 16 amino acids. V trimming: 3 bases; J trimming: 2 bases; junction bases outside the gene matches: 6. The germline CDR1 and CDR2 sequences are SGDLS and YYNGEE. CDR3 DNA: TGTGCCAGCAGCGACGGGGGACAGGGAGGCAATCAGCCCCAGCATTTT. This gives the protein CASSDGGQGGNQPQHF.